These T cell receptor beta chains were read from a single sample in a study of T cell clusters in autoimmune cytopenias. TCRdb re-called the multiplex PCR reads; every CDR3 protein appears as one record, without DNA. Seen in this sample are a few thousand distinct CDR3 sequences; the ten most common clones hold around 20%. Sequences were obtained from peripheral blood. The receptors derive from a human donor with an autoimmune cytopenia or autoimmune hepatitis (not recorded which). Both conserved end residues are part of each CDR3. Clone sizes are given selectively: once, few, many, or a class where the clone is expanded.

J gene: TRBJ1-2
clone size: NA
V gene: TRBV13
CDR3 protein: CASTRQGVTLGYGYTF

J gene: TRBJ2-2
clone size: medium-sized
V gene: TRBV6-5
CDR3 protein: CASSYGFGELFF

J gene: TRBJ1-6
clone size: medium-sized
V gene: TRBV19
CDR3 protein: CASSPQGQTGEVDSPLHF

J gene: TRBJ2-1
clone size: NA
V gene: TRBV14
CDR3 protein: CASSSGPNNEQFF

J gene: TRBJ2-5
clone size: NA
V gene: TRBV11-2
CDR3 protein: CASRRAMEETQYF

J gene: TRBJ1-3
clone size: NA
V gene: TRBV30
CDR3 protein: CAWGTGNSGNTIYF

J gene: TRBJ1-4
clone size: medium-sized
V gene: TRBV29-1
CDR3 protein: CSVGAQGTNEKLFF

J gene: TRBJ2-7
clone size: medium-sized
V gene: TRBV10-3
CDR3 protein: CAISYVAGDYEQYF

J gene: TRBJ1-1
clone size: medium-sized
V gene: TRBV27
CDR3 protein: CASSINMGTEAFF

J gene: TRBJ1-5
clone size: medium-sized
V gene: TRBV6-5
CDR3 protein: CASSTEWGRGNQPQHF

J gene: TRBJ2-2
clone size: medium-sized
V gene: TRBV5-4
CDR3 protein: CASSLFSQSGELFF

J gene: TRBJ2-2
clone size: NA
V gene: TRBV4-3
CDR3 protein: CASDRGGGTGELFF

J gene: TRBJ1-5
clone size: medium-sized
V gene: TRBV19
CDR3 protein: CASSITAYSNQPQHF

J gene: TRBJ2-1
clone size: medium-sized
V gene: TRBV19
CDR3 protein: CASRSPWGPEQFF

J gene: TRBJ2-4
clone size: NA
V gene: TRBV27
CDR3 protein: CASSLGLAGVVGAKNIQYF

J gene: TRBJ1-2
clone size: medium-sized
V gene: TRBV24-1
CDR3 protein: CATSDYRGIVDYGYTF

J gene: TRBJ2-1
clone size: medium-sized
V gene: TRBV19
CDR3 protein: CASIRGPPYNEQFF

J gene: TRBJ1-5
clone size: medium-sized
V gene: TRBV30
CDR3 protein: CAWKGTGGNQPQHF

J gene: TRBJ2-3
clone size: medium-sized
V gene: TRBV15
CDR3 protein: CATSRDRQGPDTQYF

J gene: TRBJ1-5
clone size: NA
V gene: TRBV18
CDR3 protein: CASSPNPGNQPQHF

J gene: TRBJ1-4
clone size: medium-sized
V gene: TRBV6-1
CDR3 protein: CASSGSWGSYEKLFF

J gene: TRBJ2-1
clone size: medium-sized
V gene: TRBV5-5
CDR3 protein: CASSLGGLGSYNEQFF

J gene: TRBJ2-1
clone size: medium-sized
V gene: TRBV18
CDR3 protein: CASSPPIGTGEYNEQFF

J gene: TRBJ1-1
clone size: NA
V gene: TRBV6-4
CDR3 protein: CASSDSGQGKRMNTEAFF

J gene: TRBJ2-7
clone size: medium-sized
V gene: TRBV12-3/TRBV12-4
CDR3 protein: CASSPEGTSSYEQYF

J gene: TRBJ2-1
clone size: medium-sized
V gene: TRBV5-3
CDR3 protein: CARSLRLAGFVEQFF

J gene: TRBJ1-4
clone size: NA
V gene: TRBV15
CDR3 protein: CATSRPQGVYLTNEKLFF

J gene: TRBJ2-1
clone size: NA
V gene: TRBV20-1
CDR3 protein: CSAPRAPANEQFF

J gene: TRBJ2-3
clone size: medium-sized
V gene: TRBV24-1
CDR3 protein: CATSDRTSADTQYF

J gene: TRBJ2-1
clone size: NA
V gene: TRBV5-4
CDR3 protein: CASSFGSGRRGEGNEQFF

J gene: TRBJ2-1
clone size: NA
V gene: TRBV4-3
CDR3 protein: CASSQLGLWDNEQFF

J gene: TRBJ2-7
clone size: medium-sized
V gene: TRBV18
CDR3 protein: CASSPSRGSYEQYF

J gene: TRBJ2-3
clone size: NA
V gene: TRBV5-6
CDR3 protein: CASSSAGGRADTQYF

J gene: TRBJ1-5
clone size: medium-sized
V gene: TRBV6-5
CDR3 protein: CASSPQSVVRQPQHF

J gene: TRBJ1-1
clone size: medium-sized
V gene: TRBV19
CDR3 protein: CASIAGFRKPEAFF

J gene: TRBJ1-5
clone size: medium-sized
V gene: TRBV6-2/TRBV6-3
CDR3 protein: CASSSSHQPQHF

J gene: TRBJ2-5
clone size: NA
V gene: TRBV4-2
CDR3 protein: CASSQDYREAGVLLYQETQYF

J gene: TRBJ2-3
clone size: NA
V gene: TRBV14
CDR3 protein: CASSWVGYTDTQYF

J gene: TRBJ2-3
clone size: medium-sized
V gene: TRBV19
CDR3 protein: CASQAGTSGTQYF

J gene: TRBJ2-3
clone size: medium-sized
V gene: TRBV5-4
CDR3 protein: CASQAPSTDTQYF

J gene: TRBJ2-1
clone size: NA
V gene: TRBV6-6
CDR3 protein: CASSWTGGNEQFF

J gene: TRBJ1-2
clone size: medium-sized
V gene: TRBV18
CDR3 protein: CASSPADSADYGYTF

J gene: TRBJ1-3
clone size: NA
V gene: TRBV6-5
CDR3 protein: CASSGTGTSGNTIYF

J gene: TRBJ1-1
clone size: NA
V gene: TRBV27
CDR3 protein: CASRNIADRFNPGVTEAFF

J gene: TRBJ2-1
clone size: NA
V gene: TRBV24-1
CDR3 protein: CATSDPGLAGVNEQFF

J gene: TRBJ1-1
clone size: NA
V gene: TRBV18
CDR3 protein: CASLTSGGNTEAFF

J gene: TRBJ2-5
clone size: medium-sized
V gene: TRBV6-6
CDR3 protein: CASSYGGQGETQYF

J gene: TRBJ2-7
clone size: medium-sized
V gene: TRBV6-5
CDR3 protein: CASSSPASGEDEQYF

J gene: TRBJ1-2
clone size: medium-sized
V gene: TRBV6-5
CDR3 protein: CASSYSTGGGYTF

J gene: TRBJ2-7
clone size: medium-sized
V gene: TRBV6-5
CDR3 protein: CASKATGHNEQYF

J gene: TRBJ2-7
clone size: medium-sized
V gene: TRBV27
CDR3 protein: CASSSFRTGGYEQYF

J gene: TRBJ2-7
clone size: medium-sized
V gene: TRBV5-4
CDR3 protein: CASSLPQGRSYEQYF